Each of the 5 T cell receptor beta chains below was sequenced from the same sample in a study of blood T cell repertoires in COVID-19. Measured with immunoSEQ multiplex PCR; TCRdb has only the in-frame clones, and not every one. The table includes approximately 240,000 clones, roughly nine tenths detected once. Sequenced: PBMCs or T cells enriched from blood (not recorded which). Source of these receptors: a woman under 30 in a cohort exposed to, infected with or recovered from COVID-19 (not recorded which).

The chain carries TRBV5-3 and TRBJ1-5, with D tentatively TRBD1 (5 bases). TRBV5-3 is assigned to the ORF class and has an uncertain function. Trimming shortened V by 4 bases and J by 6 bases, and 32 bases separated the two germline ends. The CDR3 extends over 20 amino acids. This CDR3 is CARSLHTKTVRDGGSQPQHF. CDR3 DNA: TGTGCCAGAAGCCTACACACAAAAACCGTCAGGGACGGGGGTAGTCAGCCCCAGCATTTT.

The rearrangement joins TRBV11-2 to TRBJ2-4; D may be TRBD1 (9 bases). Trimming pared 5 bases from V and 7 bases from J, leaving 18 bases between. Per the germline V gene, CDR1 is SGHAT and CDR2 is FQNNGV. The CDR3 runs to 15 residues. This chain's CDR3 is CASSGTGGTGNIQYF. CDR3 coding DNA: TGTGCCAGCAGCGGGACGGGGGGGACAGGGAACATTCAGTACTTC.

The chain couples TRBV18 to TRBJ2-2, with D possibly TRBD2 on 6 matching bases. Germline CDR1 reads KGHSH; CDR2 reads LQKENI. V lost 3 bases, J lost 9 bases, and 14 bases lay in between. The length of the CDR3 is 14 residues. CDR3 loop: CASSPVGGVRELFF. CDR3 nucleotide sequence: TGTGCCAGCTCACCGGTGGGAGGTGTACGGGAGCTGTTTTTT.

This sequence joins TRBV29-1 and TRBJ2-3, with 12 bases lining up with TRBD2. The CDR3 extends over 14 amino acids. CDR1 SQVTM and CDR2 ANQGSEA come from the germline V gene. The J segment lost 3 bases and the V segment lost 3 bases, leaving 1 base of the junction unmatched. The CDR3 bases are TGCAGCGTTGACACTAGCGGGGGGACAGATACGCAGTATTTT. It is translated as CSVDTSGGTDTQYF.

CDR3 loop: CASSLGGQVDGYTF. Written as DNA, the CDR3 is TGCGCCAGCAGCTTGGGGGGACAGGTGGATGGCTACACCTTC. The rearrangement links TRBV5-1 to TRBJ1-2, with 8 bases fitting TRBD1. The CDR3 runs to 14 residues. Germline V gene sequence: CDR1 SGHRS, CDR2 YFSETQ. V gave up 0 bases and J gave up 6 bases; unmatched junction bases: 4. The full variable domain, rest sourced from reference TRBV5-1 and TRBJ1-2, is KAGVTQTPRYLIKTRGQQVTLSCSPISGHRSVSWYQQTPGQGLQFLFEYFSETQRNKGNFPGRFSGRQFSNSRSEMNVSTLELGDSALYLCASSLGGQVDGYTFGSGTRLTVV.